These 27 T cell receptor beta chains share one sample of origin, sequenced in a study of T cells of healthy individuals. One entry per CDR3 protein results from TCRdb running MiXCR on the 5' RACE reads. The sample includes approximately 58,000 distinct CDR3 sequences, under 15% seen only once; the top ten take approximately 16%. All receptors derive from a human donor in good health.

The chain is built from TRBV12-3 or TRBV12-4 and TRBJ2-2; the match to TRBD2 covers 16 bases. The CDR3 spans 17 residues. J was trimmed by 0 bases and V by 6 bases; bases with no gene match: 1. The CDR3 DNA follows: TGTGCCAGCAGAGGGACTAGCGGGAGGGCGAACACCGGGGAGCTGTTTTTT. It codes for CASRGTSGRANTGELFF.

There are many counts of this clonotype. CDR3 residues: CSARTGGAVVQPQHF. The CDR3 bases are TGCAGTGCCCGCACAGGGGGCGCAGTTGTTCAGCCCCAGCATTTT. The V call is TRBV20-1, the J call TRBJ1-5; 9 bases map to TRBD1. J was trimmed by 6 bases and V by 6 bases; bases with no gene match: 12. CDR1 is DFQATT, CDR2 SNEGSKA, per germline (reference sequence). This CDR3 contains 15 residues.

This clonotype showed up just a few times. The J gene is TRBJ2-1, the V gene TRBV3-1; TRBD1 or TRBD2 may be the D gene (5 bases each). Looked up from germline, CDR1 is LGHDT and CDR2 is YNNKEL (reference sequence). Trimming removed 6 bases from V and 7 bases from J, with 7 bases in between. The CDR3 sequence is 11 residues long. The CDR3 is CASRGVNEQFF. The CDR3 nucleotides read TGTGCCAGCAGGGGGGTAAATGAGCAGTTCTTC.

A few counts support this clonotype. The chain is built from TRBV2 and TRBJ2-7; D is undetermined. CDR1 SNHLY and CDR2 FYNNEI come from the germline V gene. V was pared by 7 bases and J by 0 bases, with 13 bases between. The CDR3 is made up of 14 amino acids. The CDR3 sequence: CASKGQVISYEQYF. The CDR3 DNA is TGTGCCAGCAAAGGGCAGGTGATCTCCTACGAGCAGTACTTC. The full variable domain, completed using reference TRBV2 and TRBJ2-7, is EPEVTQTPSHQVTQMGQEVILRCVPISNHLYFYWYRQILGQKVEFLVSFYNNEISEKSEIFDDQFSVERPDGSNFTLKIRSTKLEDSAMYFCASKGQVISYEQYFGPGTRLTVT.

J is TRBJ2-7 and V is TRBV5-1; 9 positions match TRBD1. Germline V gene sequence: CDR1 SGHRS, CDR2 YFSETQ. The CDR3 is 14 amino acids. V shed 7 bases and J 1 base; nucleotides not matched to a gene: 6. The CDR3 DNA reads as TGCGCCAGCGAACCCGGGACAGGGTCCTACGAGCAGTACTTC. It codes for CASEPGTGSYEQYF. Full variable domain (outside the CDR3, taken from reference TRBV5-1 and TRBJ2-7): KAGVTQTPRYLIKTRGQQVTLSCSPISGHRSVSWYQQTPGQGLQFLFEYFSETQRNKGNFPGRFSGRQFSNSRSEMNVSTLELGDSALYLCASEPGTGSYEQYFGPGTRLTVT.

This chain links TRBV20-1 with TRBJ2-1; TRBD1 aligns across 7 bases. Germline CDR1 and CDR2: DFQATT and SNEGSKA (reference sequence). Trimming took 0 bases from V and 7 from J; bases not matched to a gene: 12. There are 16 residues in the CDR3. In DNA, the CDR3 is TGCAGTGCTAGAGATTTTAAAAGGGGGCCGTGGAATGAGCAGTTCTTC. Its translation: CSARDFKRGPWNEQFF.

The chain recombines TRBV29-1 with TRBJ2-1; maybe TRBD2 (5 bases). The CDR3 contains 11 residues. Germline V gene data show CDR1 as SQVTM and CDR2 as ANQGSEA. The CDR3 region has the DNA TGCAGTTCCGGCGGGCACAATGAGCAGTTCTTC. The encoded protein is CSSGGHNEQFF.

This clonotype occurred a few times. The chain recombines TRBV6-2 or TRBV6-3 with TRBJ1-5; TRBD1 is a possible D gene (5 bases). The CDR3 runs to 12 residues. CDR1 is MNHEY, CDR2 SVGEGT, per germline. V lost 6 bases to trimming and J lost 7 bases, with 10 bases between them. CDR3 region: CASRNGDQPQHF. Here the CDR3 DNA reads TGTGCCAGCAGAAACGGGGACCAGCCCCAGCATTTT.

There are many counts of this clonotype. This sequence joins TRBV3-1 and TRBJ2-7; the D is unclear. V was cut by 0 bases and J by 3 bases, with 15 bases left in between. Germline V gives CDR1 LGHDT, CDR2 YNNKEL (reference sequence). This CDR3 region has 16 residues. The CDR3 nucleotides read TGTGCCAGCAGCCAAGATCGTAGTTTCTCGAACTACGAGCAGTACTTC. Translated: CASSQDRSFSNYEQYF.

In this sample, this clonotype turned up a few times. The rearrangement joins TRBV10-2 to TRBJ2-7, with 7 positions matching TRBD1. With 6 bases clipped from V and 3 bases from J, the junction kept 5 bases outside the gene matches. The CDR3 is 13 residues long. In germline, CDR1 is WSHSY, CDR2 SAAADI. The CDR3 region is CASSATGLYEQYF. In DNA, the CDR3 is TGCGCCAGCAGCGCGACAGGGCTCTACGAGCAGTACTTC.

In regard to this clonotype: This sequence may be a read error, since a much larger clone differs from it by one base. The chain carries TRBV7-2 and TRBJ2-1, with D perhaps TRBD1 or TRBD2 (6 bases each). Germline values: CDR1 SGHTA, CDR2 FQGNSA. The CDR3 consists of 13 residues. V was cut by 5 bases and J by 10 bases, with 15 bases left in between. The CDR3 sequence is CASSGGTWGEQFF. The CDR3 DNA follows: TGTGCCAGCAGCGGGGGGACATGGGGCGAGCAGTTCTTC.

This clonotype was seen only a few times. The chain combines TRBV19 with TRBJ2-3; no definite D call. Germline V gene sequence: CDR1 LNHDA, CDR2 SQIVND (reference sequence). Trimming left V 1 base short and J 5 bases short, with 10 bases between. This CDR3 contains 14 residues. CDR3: CASSIGPSGDTQYF. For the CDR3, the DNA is TGTGCCAGTAGTATAGGGCCGTCGGGAGATACGCAGTATTTT.

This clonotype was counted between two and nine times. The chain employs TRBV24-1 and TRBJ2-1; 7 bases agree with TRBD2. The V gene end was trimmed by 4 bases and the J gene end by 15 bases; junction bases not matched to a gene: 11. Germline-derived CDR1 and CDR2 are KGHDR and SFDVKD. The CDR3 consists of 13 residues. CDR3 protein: CATSEESGLSTFF. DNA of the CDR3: TGTGCCACCAGTGAGGAATCGGGACTAAGTACGTTCTTC.

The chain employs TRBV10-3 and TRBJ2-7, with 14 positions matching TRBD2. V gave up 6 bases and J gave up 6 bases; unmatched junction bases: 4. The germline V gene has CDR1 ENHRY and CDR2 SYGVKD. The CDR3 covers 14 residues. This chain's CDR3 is CAIRGLAGEGEQYF. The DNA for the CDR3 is TGTGCCATCAGGGGACTAGCGGGGGAAGGCGAGCAGTACTTC.

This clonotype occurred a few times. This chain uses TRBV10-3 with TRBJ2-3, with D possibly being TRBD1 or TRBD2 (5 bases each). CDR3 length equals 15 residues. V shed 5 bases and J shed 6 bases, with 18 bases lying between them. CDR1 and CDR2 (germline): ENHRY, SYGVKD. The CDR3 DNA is TGTGCCATCAGTCCCGCCGGGACCCCTCGGGATACGCAGTATTTT. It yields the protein CAISPAGTPRDTQYF.

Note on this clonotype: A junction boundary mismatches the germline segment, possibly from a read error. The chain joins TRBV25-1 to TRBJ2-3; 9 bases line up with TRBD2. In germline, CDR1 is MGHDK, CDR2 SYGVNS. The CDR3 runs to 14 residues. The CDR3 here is CASAHSGGADMQYF. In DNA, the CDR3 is TGTGCCTCCGCCCATAGCGGGGGCGCAGATATGCAGTATTTT.

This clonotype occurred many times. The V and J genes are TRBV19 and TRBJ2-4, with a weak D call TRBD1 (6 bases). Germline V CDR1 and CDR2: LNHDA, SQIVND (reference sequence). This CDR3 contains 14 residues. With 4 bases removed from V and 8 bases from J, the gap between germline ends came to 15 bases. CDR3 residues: CASSTLYRADIQYF. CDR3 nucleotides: TGTGCCAGTAGTACTCTCTACAGGGCGGACATTCAGTACTTC.

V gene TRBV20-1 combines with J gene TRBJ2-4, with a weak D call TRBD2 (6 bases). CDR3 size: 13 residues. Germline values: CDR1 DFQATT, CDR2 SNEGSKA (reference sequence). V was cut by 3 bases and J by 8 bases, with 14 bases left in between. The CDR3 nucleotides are TGCAGTGCTAGTTCGGGAGTTGGGGACATTCAGTACTTC. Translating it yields CSASSGVGDIQYF.

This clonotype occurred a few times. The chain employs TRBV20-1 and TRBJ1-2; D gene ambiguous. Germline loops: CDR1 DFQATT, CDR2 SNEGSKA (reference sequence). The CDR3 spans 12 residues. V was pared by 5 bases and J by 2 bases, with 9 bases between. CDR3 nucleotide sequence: TGCAGTGCTTCTTATGAGAACTATGGCTACACCTTC. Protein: CSASYENYGYTF.

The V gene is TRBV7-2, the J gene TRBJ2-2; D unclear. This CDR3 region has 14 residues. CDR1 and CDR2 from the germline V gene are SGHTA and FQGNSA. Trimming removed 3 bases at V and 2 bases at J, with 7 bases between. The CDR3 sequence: CASSFDGNTGELFF. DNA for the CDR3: TGTGCCAGCAGCTTCGACGGAAACACCGGGGAGCTGTTTTTT.

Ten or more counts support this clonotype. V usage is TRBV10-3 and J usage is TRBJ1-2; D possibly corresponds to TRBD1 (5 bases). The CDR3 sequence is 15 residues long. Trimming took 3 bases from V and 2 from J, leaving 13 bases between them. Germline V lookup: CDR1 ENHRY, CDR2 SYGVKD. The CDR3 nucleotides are TGTGCCATCAGTGACTCCGGGGCCGGGAACTATGGCTACACCTTC. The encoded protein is CAISDSGAGNYGYTF.

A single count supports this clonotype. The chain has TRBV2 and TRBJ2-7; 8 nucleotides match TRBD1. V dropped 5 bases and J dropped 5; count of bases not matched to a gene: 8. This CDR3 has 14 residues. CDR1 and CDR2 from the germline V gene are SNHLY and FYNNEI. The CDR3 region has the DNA TGTGCCAGCAGTAGCAGGGGGCGAATTGACGAGCAGTACTTC. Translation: CASSSRGRIDEQYF.

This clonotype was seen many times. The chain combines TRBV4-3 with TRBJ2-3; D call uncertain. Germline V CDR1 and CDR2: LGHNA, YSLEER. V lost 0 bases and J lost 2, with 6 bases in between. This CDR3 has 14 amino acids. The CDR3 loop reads CASSQDLNTDTQYF. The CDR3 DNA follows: TGCGCCAGCAGCCAAGACCTTAACACAGATACGCAGTATTTT.

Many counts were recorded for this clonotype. In nucleotides, the CDR3 is TGTGCCAGCACCCGGACTAGCGGGAGAAATGAGCAGTTCTTC. It codes for CASTRTSGRNEQFF. The genes are TRBV7-2 and TRBJ2-1; 13 nucleotides match TRBD2. Germline V gene sequence: CDR1 SGHTA, CDR2 FQGNSA. The J segment lost 7 bases and the V segment lost 7 bases, leaving 4 bases of the junction unmatched. CDR3 length: 14 amino acids.

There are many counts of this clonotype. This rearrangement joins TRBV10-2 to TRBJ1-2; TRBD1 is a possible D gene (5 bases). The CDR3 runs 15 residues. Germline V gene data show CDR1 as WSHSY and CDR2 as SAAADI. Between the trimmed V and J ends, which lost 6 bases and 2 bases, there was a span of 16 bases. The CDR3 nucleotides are TGCGCCAGCAGGGCTCCTGAACAGGAGAACTATGGCTACACCTTC. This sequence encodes CASRAPEQENYGYTF.

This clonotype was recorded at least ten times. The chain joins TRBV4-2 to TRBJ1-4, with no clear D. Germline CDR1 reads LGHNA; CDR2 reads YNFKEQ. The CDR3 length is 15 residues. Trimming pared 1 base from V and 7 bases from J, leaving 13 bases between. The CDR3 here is CASSQVPPESEKLFF. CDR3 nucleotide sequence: TGTGCCAGCAGCCAAGTCCCCCCAGAGAGTGAAAAACTGTTTTTT.

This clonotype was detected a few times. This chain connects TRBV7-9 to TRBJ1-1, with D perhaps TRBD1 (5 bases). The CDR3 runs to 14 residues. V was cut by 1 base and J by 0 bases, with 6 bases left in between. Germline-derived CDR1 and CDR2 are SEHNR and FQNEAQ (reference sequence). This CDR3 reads CASSLGTLNTEAFF. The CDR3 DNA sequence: TGTGCCAGCAGCTTAGGGACATTGAACACTGAAGCTTTCTTT.